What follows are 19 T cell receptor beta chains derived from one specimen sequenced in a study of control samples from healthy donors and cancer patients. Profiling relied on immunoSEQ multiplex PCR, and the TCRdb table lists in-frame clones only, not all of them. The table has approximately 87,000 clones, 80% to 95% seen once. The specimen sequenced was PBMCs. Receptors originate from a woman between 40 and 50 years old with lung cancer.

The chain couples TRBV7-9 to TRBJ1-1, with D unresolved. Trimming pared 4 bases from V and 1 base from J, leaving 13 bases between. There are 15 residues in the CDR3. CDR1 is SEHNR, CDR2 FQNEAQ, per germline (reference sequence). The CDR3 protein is CASSSTEYTNTEAFF. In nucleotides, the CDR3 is TGTGCCAGCAGCTCAACAGAGTACACGAACACTGAAGCTTTCTTT.

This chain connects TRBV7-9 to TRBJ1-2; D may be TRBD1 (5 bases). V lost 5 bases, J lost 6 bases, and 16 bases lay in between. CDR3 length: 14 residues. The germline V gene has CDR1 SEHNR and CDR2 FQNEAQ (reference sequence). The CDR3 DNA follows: TGTGCCAGCAGCACGGCGGGGGATGTGCATGGCTACACCTTC. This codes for CASSTAGDVHGYTF.

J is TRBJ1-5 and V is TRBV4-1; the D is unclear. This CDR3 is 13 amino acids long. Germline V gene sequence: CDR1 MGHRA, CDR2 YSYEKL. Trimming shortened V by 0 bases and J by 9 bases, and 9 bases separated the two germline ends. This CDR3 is CASSQERGGPQHF. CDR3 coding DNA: TGCGCCAGCAGCCAAGAAAGAGGAGGGCCCCAGCATTTT.

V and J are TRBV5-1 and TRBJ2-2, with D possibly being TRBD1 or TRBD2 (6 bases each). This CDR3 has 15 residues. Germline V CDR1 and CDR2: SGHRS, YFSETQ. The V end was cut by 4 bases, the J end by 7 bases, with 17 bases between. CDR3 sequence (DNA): TGCGCCAGCAGCCCCGGTAGGGGGGCGCGCGGGGAGCTGTTTTTT. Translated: CASSPGRGARGELFF.

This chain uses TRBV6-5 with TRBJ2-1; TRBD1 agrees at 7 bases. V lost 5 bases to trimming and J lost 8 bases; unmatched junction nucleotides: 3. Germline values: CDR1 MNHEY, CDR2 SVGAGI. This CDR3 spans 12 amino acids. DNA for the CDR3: TGTGCCAGCAGTAGACAGGGCCATGAGCAGTTCTTC. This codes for CASSRQGHEQFF.

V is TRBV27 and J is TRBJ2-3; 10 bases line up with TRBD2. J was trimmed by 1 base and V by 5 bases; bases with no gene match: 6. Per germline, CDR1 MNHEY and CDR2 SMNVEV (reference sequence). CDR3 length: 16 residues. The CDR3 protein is CASSRSGGAGTDTQYF. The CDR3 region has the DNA TGTGCCAGCAGTCGGAGCGGGGGGGCCGGCACAGATACGCAGTATTTT.

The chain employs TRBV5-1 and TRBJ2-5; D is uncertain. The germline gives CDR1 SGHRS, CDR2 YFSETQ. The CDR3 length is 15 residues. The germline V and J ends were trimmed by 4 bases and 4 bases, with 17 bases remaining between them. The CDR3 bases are TGCGCCAGCAGCCTCCAGCAACCCGGGTTAGAGACCCAGTACTTC. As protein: CASSLQQPGLETQYF.

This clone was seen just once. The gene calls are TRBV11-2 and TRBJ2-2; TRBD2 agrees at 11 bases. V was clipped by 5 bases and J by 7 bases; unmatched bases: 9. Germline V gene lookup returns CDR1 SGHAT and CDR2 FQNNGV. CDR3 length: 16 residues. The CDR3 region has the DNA TGTGCCAGCAGCCTGCGGGGGACTAGCGGAATCGGGGAGCTGTTTTTT. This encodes CASSLRGTSGIGELFF.

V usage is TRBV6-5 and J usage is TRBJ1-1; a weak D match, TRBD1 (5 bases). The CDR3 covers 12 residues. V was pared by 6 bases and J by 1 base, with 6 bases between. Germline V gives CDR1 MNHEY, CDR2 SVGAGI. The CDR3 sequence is CASRTANTEAFF. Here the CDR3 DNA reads TGTGCCAGCAGGACAGCGAACACTGAAGCTTTCTTT.

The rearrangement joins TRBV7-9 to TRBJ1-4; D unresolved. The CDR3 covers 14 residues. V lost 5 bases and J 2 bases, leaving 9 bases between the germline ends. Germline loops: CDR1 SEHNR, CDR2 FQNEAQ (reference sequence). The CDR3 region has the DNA TGTGCCAGCAGCCCCCGGATGACTAATGAAAAACTGTTTTTT. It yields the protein CASSPRMTNEKLFF.

The CDR3 region is CASSLELREQYF. The DNA for the CDR3 is TGTGCCAGCAGCTTAGAACTCCGGGAGCAGTACTTC. The chain is built from TRBV11-1 and TRBJ2-7; no firm D call. Trimming cost V 1 base and J 7 bases, with 8 bases left between them. Germline-derived CDR1 and CDR2 are SGHAT and FQDESV (reference sequence). This CDR3 contains 12 residues.

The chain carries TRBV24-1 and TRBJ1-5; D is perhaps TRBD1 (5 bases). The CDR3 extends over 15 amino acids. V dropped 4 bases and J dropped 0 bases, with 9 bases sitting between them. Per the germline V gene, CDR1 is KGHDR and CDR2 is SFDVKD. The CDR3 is CATSDETASNQPQHF. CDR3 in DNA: TGTGCCACCAGTGACGAGACAGCTAGCAATCAGCCCCAGCATTTT.

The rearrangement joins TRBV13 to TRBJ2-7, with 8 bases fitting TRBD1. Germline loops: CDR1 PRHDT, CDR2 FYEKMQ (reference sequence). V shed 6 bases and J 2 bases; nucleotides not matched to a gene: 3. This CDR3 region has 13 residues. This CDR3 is CASRGDRTYEQYF. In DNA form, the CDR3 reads TGTGCCAGCAGGGGGGACAGGACCTACGAGCAGTACTTC.

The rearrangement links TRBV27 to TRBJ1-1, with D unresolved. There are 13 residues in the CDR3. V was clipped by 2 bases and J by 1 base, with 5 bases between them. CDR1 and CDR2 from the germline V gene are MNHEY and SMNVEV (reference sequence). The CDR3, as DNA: TGTGCCAGCAGTTTAGGGTCGAACACTGAAGCTTTCTTT. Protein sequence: CASSLGSNTEAFF.

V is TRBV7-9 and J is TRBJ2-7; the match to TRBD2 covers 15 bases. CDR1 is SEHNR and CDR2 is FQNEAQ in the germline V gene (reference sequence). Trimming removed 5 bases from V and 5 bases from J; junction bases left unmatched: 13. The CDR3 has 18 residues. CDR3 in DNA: TGTGCCAGCAGCCCCACAGACCTGGGACTAGCGGGGGGTAACGAGCAGTACTTC. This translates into CASSPTDLGLAGGNEQYF.

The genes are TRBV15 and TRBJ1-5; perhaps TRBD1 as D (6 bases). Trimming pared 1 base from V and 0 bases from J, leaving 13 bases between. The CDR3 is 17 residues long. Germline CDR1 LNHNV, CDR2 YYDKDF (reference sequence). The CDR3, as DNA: TGTGCCACCAGCAGAGGACAGGCCCCGTATAGCAATCAGCCCCAGCATTTT. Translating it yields CATSRGQAPYSNQPQHF.

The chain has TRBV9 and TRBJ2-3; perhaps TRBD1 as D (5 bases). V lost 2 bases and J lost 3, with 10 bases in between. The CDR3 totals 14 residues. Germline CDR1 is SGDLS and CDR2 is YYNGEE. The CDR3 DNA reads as TGTGCCAGCAGCGTTCGACCAGGGACAGATACGCAGTATTTT. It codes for CASSVRPGTDTQYF.

CDR3 coding DNA: TGTGCCATCAGGTCGACAGGGTCGACAAGGTCAGATACGCAGTATTTT. Its translation is CAIRSTGSTRSDTQYF. The chain links TRBV10-3 to TRBJ2-3; TRBD1 matches 7 bases. V was clipped by 6 bases and J by 4 bases; unmatched bases: 13. The CDR3 sequence is 16 residues long. CDR1 and CDR2 from the germline V gene are ENHRY and SYGVKD.

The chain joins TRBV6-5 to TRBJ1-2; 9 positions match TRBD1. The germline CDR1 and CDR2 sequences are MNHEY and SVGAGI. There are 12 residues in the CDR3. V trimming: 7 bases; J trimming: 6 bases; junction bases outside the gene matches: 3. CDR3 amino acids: CASTRTGDGYTF. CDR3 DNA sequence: TGTGCCAGCACACGGACAGGGGATGGCTACACCTTC.